This T cell receptor beta chain comes out of a study of cytomegalovirus exposure and HLA in healthy donors. Study conclusions and caveats: The investigators catalogued about 170 TCR beta chains as cytomegalovirus-associated. In a later analysis, V- and J-gene trimming of beta chains associated with a DCLRE1C missense variant, replicated independently. Further analysis was carried out later, and it showed several of the most significant clusters appearing linked to common viral pathogens. Analysis was performed later, and it showed HLA-associated TCR beta chains to be more clonally expanded than equally common others.

With regard to this clone: Its cognate antigen is unknown.

Germline CDR1 ENHRY, CDR2 SYGVKD. With V trimmed by 6 bases and J by 3 bases, 4 bases remained unmatched. The CDR3 sequence is 14 residues long. The PCR had 60 Vbeta and 13 Jbeta primers. Profiling relied on immunoSEQ multiplex PCR, and the TCRdb table lists in-frame clones only, not all of them. The sample data list about 60,000 clones. The V and J genes are TRBV10-3 and TRBJ1-2; 10 bases align to TRBD1. The sample comprised PBMCs. This sequence was found in a woman younger than 35 in good health and CMV-seronegative. CDR3 residues: CAISRQGADYGYTF. Here the CDR3 DNA reads TGTGCCATCAGCCGACAGGGGGCGGACTATGGCTACACCTTC.